This is a list of T cell receptor beta chains from one sample in a study of regulatory T cells in long-lasting Graves disease. TCRdb reprocessed the multiplex PCR reads with MiXCR, giving one entry per CDR3 protein. The sample holds more than 350,000 distinct CDR3 sequences; 21% are singletons and the top ten take around 15%. The source was peripheral blood mononuclear cells (PBMCs), collected when the disease was refractory, from a patient treated with antithyroid drugs. These receptors all come from a female donor with Graves disease. CDR3s include the opening cysteine and the closing phenylalanine or tryptophan.

V gene | CDR3 length | CDR3 protein
TRBV27 | 15 | CASSFSLGSNQPQHF
TRBV7-2 | 12 | CASSRAAGGYTF
TRBV4-2 | 16 | CASSQGNSGRVETQYF
TRBV7-9 | 15 | CASSLAGDHVRGYTF
TRBV7-9 | 12 | CASSPRGVGYTF
TRBV7-9 | 14 | CASSRTRVNTEAFF
TRBV5-1 | 15 | CASSLDRGIYNEQFF
TRBV28 | 16 | CATLQTDRDGKNIQYF
TRBV2 | 14 | CASDSQGGTGELFF
TRBV2 | 12 | CATLDGLRGYTF
TRBV4-1 | 15 | CASSQAQGNGYEQYF
TRBV11-2 | 14 | CASSLGGWNTEAFF